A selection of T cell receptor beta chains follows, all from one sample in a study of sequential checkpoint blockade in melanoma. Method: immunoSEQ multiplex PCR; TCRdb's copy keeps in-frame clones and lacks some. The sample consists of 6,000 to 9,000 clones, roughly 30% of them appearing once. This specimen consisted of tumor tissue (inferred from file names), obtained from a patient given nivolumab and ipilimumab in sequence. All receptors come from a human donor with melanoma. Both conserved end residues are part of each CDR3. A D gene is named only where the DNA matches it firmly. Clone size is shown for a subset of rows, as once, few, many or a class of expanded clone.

CDR3aa: CATEVYPHSETQYF; CDR3nt: TGTGCCACCGAAGTTTACCCGCATAGCGAGACCCAGTACTTC; len: 14; abundance: few; v_gene: TRBV6-8; d_gene: .; j_gene: TRBJ2-5
CDR3aa: CASSPGGGPGTGELFF; CDR3nt: TGTGCCAGCAGCCCTGGAGGAGGGCCCGGCACCGGGGAGCTGTTTTTT; len: 16; abundance: .; v_gene: TRBV9; d_gene: .; j_gene: TRBJ2-2
CDR3aa: CASTPTGGSLPGANVLTF; CDR3nt: TGTGCCAGCACCCCGACAGGGGGCTCTCTCCCTGGGGCCAACGTCCTGACTTTC; len: 18; abundance: .; v_gene: TRBV12-5; d_gene: TRBD1; j_gene: TRBJ2-6
CDR3aa: CASSYTGGASYGYTF; CDR3nt: TGTGCCAGCAGCTATACAGGGGGCGCCTCCTATGGCTACACCTTC; len: 15; abundance: many; v_gene: TRBV11-3; d_gene: TRBD1; j_gene: TRBJ1-2
CDR3aa: CASSRQGLSYEQYF; CDR3nt: TGTGCCAGCTCCCGACAGGGCCTCTCCTACGAGCAGTACTTC; len: 14; abundance: .; v_gene: TRBV6-8; d_gene: TRBD1; j_gene: TRBJ2-7
CDR3aa: CASSSGTGGNTGELFF; CDR3nt: TGCGCCAGCAGCTCTGGGACAGGGGGTAACACCGGGGAGCTGTTTTTT; len: 16; abundance: .; v_gene: TRBV5-1; d_gene: TRBD1; j_gene: TRBJ2-2
CDR3aa: CAWSVGPANEQFF; CDR3nt: TGTGCCTGGAGTGTAGGTCCTGCGAATGAGCAGTTCTTC; len: 13; abundance: .; v_gene: TRBV30; d_gene: .; j_gene: TRBJ2-1
CDR3aa: CSVGVGGDEQYF; CDR3nt: TGCAGCGTTGGGGTAGGGGGCGACGAGCAGTACTTC; len: 12; abundance: .; v_gene: TRBV29-1; d_gene: TRBD1; j_gene: TRBJ2-7
CDR3aa: CASSSLGGDQGGYGYTF; CDR3nt: TGTGCCAGCAGCTCACTAGGGGGGGATCAAGGAGGCTATGGCTACACCTTC; len: 17; abundance: .; v_gene: TRBV6-8; d_gene: .; j_gene: TRBJ1-2
CDR3aa: CASSSSDLLYEQYF; CDR3nt: TGTGCCAGCAGCTCGAGCGACCTCCTGTACGAGCAGTACTTC; len: 14; abundance: few; v_gene: TRBV11-3; d_gene: .; j_gene: TRBJ2-7
CDR3aa: CASSIDRASGNTIYF; CDR3nt: TGTGCCAGTAGTATAGATCGGGCAAGTGGAAACACCATATATTTT; len: 15; abundance: .; v_gene: TRBV19; d_gene: .; j_gene: TRBJ1-3